This TCR beta chain was captured in a study of blood T cell repertoires in COVID-19. With 4 bases clipped from V and 4 bases from J, the junction kept 14 bases outside the gene matches. The CDR3 runs to 17 residues. In germline, CDR1 is SGHRS, CDR2 YFSETQ. As handled by the study authors: The assay estimated nucleated cells by amplifying reference gene primers. TCRdb's copy holds only in-frame clones and misses some; the assay was immunoSEQ multiplex PCR. D and trimming come from the DNA, and the V and J calls and clone size come from that table. Of 200,000 to 250,000 clones in the sample, around 80% were seen once.

This rearrangement joins TRBV5-1 to TRBJ1-2, with TRBD1 matching 9 bases. The sequenced material came from peripheral blood. This TCR was sampled from a woman older than 75 with COVID-19, enrolled during active disease. The CDR3 loop reads CASSVGLGTGLIYGYTF. Written as DNA, the CDR3 is TGCGCCAGCAGCGTGGGACTTGGGACAGGGCTAATCTATGGCTACACCTTC.